This T cell receptor (beta chain) was sequenced in a study of TIL therapy for anti-PD-1-resistant metastatic lung cancer. Sequencing used immunoSEQ v3. Profiling relied on immunoSEQ multiplex PCR, and the TCRdb table lists in-frame clones only, not all of them. The repertoire holds around 20,000 clones, about 79% seen once, with approximately 7.4% in the top ten. This CDR3 has 14 amino acids. The germline V gene has CDR1 SGHTA and CDR2 FQGTGA. Trimming removed 2 bases at V and 4 bases at J, with 6 bases between. Time point specified: pre-treatment sample, taken before nivolumab and TIL therapy. Sequenced here: blood, sampled at baseline. The TCR comes from a person aged 25-85 years with non-small cell lung cancer. The chain has TRBV7-3 and TRBJ2-6; D is ambiguous. The CDR3: CASSLSRGANVLTF. The CDR3 DNA reads TGTGCCAGCAGCTTATCGCGCGGGGCCAACGTCCTGACTTTC.